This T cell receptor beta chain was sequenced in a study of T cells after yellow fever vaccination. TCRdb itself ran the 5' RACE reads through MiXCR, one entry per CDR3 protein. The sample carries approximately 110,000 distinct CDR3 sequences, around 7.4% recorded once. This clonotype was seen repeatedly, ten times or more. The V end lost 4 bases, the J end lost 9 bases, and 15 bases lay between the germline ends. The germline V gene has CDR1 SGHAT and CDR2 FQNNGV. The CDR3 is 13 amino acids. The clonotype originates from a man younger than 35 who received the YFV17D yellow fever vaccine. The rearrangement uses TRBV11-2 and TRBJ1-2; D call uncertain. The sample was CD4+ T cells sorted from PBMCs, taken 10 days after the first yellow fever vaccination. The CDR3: CASSWDSAVSYTF. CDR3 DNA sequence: TGTGCCAGCAGCTGGGATTCCGCTGTGAGCTACACCTTC.